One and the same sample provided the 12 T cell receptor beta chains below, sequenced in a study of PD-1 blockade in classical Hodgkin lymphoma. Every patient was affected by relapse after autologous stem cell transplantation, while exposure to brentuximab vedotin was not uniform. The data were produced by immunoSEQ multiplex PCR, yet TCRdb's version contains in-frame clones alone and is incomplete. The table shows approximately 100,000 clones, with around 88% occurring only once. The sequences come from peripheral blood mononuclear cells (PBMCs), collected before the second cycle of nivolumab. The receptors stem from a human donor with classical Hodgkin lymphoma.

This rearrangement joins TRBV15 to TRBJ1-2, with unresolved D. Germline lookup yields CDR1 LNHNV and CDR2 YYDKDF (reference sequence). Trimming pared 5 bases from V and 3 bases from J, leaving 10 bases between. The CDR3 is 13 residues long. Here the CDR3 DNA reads TGTGCCACCAGCGTAACGGACTACTATGGCTACACCTTC. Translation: CATSVTDYYGYTF. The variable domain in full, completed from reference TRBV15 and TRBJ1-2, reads DAMVIQNPRYQVTQFGKPVTLSCSQTLNHNVMYWYQQKSSQAPKLLFHYYDKDFNNEADTPDNFQSRRPNTSFCFLDIRSPGLGDTAMYLCATSVTDYYGYTFGSGTRLTVV.

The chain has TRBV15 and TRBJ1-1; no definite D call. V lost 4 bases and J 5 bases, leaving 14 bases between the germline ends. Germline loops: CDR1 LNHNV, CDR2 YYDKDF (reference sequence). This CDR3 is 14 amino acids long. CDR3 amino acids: CATSTILSDTEAFF. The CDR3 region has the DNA TGTGCCACCAGCACAATCTTGTCGGATACTGAAGCTTTCTTT.

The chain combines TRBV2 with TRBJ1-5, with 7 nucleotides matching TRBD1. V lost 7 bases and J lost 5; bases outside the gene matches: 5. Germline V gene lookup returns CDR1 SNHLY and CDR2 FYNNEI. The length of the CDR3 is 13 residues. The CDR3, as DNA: TGTGCCAGCACTCCGGGACAGCATCAGCCCCAGCATTTT. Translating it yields CASTPGQHQPQHF.

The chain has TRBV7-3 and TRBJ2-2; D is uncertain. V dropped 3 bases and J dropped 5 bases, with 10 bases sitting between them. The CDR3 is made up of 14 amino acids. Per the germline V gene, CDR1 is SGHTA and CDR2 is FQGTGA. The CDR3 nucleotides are TGTGCCAGCAGCTTCTCGGACGGGACCGGGGAGCTGTTTTTT. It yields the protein CASSFSDGTGELFF.

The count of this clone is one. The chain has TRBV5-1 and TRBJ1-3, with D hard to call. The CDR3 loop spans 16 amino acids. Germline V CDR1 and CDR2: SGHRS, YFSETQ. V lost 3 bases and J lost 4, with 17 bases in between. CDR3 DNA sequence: TGCGCCAGCAGCTCGAACCCTCAAAATGAGGGAAACACCATATATTTT. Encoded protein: CASSSNPQNEGNTIYF.

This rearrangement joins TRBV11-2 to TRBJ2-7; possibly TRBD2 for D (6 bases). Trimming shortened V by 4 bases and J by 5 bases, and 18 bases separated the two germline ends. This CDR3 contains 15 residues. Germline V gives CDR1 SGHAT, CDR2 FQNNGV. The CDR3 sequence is CASSSGLTPGNEQYF. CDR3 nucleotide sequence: TGTGCCAGCAGCTCGGGACTGACACCGGGAAACGAGCAGTACTTC.

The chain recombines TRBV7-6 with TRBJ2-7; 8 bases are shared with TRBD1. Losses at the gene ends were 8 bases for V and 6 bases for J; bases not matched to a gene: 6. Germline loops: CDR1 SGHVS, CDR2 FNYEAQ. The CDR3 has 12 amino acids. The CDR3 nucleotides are TGTGCCAGCGGGACAGGTAAAATCGAGCAGTACTTC. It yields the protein CASGTGKIEQYF.

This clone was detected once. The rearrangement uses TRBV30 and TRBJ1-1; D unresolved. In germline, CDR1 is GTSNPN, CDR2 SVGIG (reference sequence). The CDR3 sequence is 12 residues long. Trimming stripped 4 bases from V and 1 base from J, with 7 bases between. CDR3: CAWMWPNTEAFF. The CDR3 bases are TGTGCCTGGATGTGGCCGAACACTGAAGCTTTCTTT.

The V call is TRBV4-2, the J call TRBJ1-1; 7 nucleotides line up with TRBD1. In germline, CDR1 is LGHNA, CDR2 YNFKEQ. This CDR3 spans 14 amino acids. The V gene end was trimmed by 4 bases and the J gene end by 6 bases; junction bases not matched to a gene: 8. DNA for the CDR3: TGTGCCAGCAGCCCCAGGGGGGTACTCCCTGAAGCTTTCTTT. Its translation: CASSPRGVLPEAFF.

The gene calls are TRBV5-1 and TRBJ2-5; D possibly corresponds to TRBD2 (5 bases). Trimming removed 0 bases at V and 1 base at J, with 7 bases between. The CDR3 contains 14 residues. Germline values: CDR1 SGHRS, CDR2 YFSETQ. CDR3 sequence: CASSLALAQETQYF. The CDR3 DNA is TGCGCCAGCAGCTTGGCGCTAGCCCAAGAGACCCAGTACTTC. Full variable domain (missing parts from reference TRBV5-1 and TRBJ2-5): KAGVTQTPRYLIKTRGQQVTLSCSPISGHRSVSWYQQTPGQGLQFLFEYFSETQRNKGNFPGRFSGRQFSNSRSEMNVSTLELGDSALYLCASSLALAQETQYFGPGTRLLVL.

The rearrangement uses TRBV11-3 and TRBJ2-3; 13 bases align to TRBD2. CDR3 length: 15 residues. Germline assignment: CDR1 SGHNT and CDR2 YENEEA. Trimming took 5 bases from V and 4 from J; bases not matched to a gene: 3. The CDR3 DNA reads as TGTGCCAGCAGCCAGGGACTAGCGGGGCCAGATACGCAGTATTTT. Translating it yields CASSQGLAGPDTQYF.

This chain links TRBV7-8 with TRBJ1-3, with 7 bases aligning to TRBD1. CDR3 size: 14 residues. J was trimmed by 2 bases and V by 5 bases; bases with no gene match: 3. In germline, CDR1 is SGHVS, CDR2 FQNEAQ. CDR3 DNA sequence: TGTGCCAGCAGCAGCGACAGGGCTGGAAACACCATATATTTT. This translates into CASSSDRAGNTIYF. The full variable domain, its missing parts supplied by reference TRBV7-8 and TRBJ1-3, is GAGVSQSPRYKVAKRGQDVALRCDPISGHVSLFWYQQALGQGPEFLTYFQNEAQLDKSGLPSDRFFAERPEGSVSTLKIQRTQQEDSAVYLCASSSDRAGNTIYFGEGSWLTVV.